This T cell receptor beta chain is drawn from a study of T-cell memory formation after mild COVID-19. Study outcomes and limitations: The main location of contracting CD4+ clones was CM and EM, and that of contracting CD8+ clones was EMRA. Researchers found some responding clones in pre-infection memory, a sign that cross-reactive memory joined.

On this clonotype itself: Its specificity is unknown.

In TCRdb, the 5' RACE reads were re-called with MiXCR into one record per CDR3 protein. The data contain about 250,000 distinct CDR3 sequences, just over 15% of them singletons. Sequenced sample: PBMCs or a T cell subset sorted from them (not recorded which). This TCR came from an adult woman who had mild COVID-19 (a few samples of this study predate the infection). Cell type and time point are not known.

DNA for the CDR3: TGCAGCGTTGATCTGCAAAGCAAGTATGGCTACACCTTC. Encoded protein: CSVDLQSKYGYTF. The gene calls are TRBV29-1 and TRBJ1-2; D gene uncertain. The CDR3 loop spans 13 amino acids. CDR1 is SQVTM and CDR2 is ANQGSEA in the germline V gene. Trimming shortened V by 3 bases and J by 5 bases, and 13 bases separated the two germline ends.